This T cell receptor (beta chain) was found in a study of tumor-infiltrating lymphocytes in primary liver carcinoma. This clonotype was counted ten times or more. As yet, its antigen is unknown. Starting material for RNA and DNA co-extraction consisted of about 17-34 mg of unsorted bulk tissue. Cases comprised patients with primary liver carcinoma who received surgical resection. Whole-study results and caveats: The top-250-clone fraction was significantly higher in tumors than in blood (p = 0.039).

Trimming stripped 1 base from V and 5 bases from J, with 15 bases between. CDR3 length: 15 residues. The germline V gene has CDR1 MDHEN and CDR2 SYDVKM. Starting from 500 ng of total RNA, TCR beta cDNA was produced with a primer in the constant region. ARM-PCR was slightly modified, and three nested multiplex PCR rounds with it gave rise to the TCR beta libraries. A C-beta reverse primer was combined with TRBV1-TRBV30 forward primers in the first two PCR rounds, and each round had 9 to 10 cycles. TCRdb recomputed calls from the multiplex PCR reads with MiXCR, one row per CDR3 protein. The sample lists around 80,000 distinct CDR3 sequences, 69% occurring once.

The origin of this receptor is a man in his forties with primary liver carcinoma and hepatitis B virus infection. The rearrangement uses TRBV28 and TRBJ2-7, with D possibly matching TRBD1 (6 bases). The specimen was tumor-adjacent normal liver tissue. Here the CDR3 reads CASSLSAGAKHEQYF. CDR3 coding DNA: TGTGCCAGCAGTTTATCGGCAGGGGCGAAGCACGAGCAGTACTTC.